The 6 T cell receptor beta chains below come from one sample, sequenced in a study of T cells in Graves' hyperthyroidism and ophthalmopathy. Amplification of TCR beta CDR3 regions was performed using RNA transcripts as template. Carried out on the TCR CDR3, a first-round RT-PCR used the HTBI primer set. One entry per CDR3 protein results from TCRdb running MiXCR on the multiplex PCR reads. The repertoire holds some 420,000 distinct CDR3 sequences, 12% to 15% seen once, with roughly 4.8% in the top ten. Sequenced input: blood. The receptors stem from a woman under 30 with Graves' hyperthyroidism.

J is TRBJ2-7 and V is TRBV7-2, with TRBD2 matching 10 bases. V was clipped by 5 bases and J by 7 bases; unmatched bases: 11. This CDR3 spans 15 amino acids. The germline CDR1 and CDR2 sequences are SGHTA and FQGNSA. The chain's CDR3 is CASSIASGSYNEQYF. In DNA, the CDR3 is TGTGCCAGCAGCATTGCTAGCGGGAGCTACAATGAGCAGTACTTC.

The chain joins TRBV7-3 to TRBJ2-1; 15 bases are a match to TRBD2. The CDR3 contains 21 residues. J gave up 5 bases and V 5 bases, and 19 bases lay outside the gene matches. Looked up from germline, CDR1 is SGHTA and CDR2 is FQGTGA. CDR3 residues: CASSRPGTSGRTGRSNNEQFF. CDR3 nucleotide sequence: TGTGCCAGCAGCCGTCCGGGGACTAGCGGGAGGACGGGCCGTTCCAACAATGAGCAGTTCTTC.

This chain uses TRBV6-1 with TRBJ1-2; 8 nucleotides match TRBD1. This CDR3 region has 16 residues. In germline, CDR1 is MNHNS, CDR2 SASEGT. The ends lost 1 base at V and 3 bases at J; junction bases unmatched: 7. The CDR3 coding sequence is TGTGCCAGCAGTGAAGGGACAGGGACGAATTACTATGGCTACACCTTC. Translated: CASSEGTGTNYYGYTF.

This clonotype was recorded at least ten times. The V gene is TRBV7-2, the J gene TRBJ2-3; 11 bases map to TRBD2. CDR1 is SGHTA, CDR2 FQGNSA, per germline. Germline trimming cut 5 bases from V and 2 bases from J; bases unmatched to any gene: 6. CDR3 length: 16 amino acids. CDR3 region: CASSRLAGGYTDTQYF. DNA for the CDR3: TGTGCCAGCAGCCGGCTAGCGGGGGGATACACAGATACGCAGTATTTT.

This clonotype was detected only a few times. The rearrangement links TRBV3-1 to TRBJ1-2; no definite D call. CDR1 and CDR2 from the germline V gene are LGHDT and YNNKEL (reference sequence). V was cut by 2 bases and J by 0 bases, with 10 bases left in between. CDR3 length: 15 residues. CDR3 bases: TGTGCCAGCAGCCAAACCAGGAGGGCTAACTATGGCTACACCTTC. As protein: CASSQTRRANYGYTF.

This sequence joins TRBV28 and TRBJ1-1; D remains ambiguous. The CDR3 totals 16 residues. V was pared by 2 bases and J by 0 bases, with 13 bases between. Germline V gene data show CDR1 as MDHEN and CDR2 as SYDVKM. Here the CDR3 DNA reads TGTGCCAGCAGTTTACAGTTGCGGCTGGTGAACACTGAAGCTTTCTTT. Translation gives CASSLQLRLVNTEAFF. Filled out from reference TRBV28 and TRBJ1-1, the complete variable domain reads DVKVTQSSRYLVKRTGEKVFLECVQDMDHENMFWYRQDPGLGLRLIYFSYDVKMKEKGDIPEGYSVSREKKERFSLILESASTNQTSMYLCASSLQLRLVNTEAFFGQGTRLTVV.